This T cell receptor beta chain was sequenced for a study of monozygotic twins with inflammatory bowel disease. Study findings and constraints: Between concordant and discordant twins, repertoire similarity failed to differ, a result that limited power may explain.

Researchers collected over 2 ml of blood per donor. A note on this clonotype: The target antigen is unknown.

Germline V CDR1 and CDR2: LGHDT, YNNKEL (reference sequence). The CDR3 extends over 17 amino acids. Reanalyzing the 5' RACE reads, TCRdb keeps one entry per CDR3 protein, without DNA. Listed are 200,000 to 250,000 distinct CDR3 sequences; less than 2% falls within the top ten. This clonotype was sampled from a human donor with ulcerative colitis or Crohn's disease, or a healthy co-twin of an affected twin (not recorded which). The gene calls are TRBV3-1 and TRBJ2-1; TCRdb designates TRBD2, a call that cannot be tested without DNA. Sequencing used blood. CDR3 amino acids: CASTTEGTSSSYNEQFF.